This T cell receptor (beta chain) was obtained from a study of Graves' ophthalmopathy and Graves' hyperthyroidism. V lost 7 bases and J 6 bases, leaving 13 bases between the germline ends. The CDR3 spans 14 residues. Germline V lookup: CDR1 MDHEN, CDR2 SYDVKM. This clonotype was found many times. Transcripts of RNA were the source for amplifying TCR beta CDR3 regions. The first round was an RT-PCR with HTBI primers, and the second round was a multiplex PCR. TCRdb reanalysed the multiplex PCR reads using MiXCR and keeps one entry per CDR3 protein. Of approximately 460,000 distinct CDR3 sequences listed, 13% to 15% are singletons.

The sequence was obtained from a woman in her twenties or thirties with Graves' ophthalmopathy. The chain employs TRBV28 and TRBJ1-6; D uncertain. The specimen sequenced was blood. The CDR3 is CASTLGVRNSPLHF. CDR3 nucleotides: TGTGCCAGCACCCTTGGGGTTCGTAATTCACCCCTCCACTTT.